The clone carrying this TCR beta chain appeared once. In the original workflow: Reference gene primer amplification yielded estimated nucleated cell counts. Sequencing used immunoSEQ multiplex PCR; TCRdb keeps in-frame clones, though not all of them. The DNA was the basis for D and trimming; V, J and clone size are from that table. This sample carries around 400,000 clones, around 87% of them seen once, and the ten largest clones take around 9.3%. This record comes from a study of blood T cell repertoires in COVID-19. Seattle patient enrollment occurred during active infection, with longitudinal follow-up thereafter. The sequence came from a woman in her twenties or thirties with COVID-19, enrolled during active disease. The sequencing input was peripheral blood.

The CDR3 sequence: CASSPREGRETQYF. The CDR3 coding sequence is TGTGCCAGCTCACCTCGGGAGGGCCGGGAGACCCAGTACTTC. J is TRBJ2-5 and V is TRBV18; TRBD2 aligns across 8 bases. The germline V gene encodes CDR1 KGHSH and CDR2 LQKENI. The CDR3 consists of 14 residues. V lost 3 bases, J lost 5 bases, and 5 bases stayed unmatched.